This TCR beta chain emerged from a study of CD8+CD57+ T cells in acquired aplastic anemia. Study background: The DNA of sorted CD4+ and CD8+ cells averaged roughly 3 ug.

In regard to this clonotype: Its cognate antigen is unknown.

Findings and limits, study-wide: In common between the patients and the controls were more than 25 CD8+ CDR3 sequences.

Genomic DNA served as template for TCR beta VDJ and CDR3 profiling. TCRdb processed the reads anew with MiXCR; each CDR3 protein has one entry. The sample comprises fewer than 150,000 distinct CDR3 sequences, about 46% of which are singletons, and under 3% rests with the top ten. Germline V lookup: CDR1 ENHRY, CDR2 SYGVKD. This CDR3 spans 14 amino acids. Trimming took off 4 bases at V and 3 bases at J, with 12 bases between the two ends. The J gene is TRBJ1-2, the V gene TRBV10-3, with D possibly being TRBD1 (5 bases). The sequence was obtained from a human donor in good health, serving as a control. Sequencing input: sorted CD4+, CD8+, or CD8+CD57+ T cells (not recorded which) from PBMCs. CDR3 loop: CAISAGPLDYGYTF. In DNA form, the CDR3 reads TGTGCCATCAGTGCGGGACCGCTCGACTATGGCTACACCTTC.